The rows below give T cell receptor beta chains drawn from one sample of a study of blood T cell repertoires in COVID-19. TCRdb's copy holds only in-frame clones and misses some; the assay was immunoSEQ multiplex PCR. The sample yields about 300,000 clones, over 85% seen once. The sample comprised peripheral blood. These receptors were obtained from a woman younger than 45 with COVID-19, enrolled during active disease. The CDR3 runs from the conserved cysteine through the conserved F or W. The D gene is left open where the match is weak. Size is stated for part of the rows, as once, few or many counts, or as a class when the clone is expanded.

>TRBD2|TRBJ2-3|.|TRBV7-7
CASSSSGRRTDTQYF
TGTGCTAGCAGCTCCAGCGGGAGACGCACAGATACGCAGTATTTT
>.|TRBJ2-1|.|TRBV7-8
CASSLVSYSYNEQFF
TGTGCCAGCAGCTTAGTTAGCTATTCCTACAATGAGCAGTTCTTC
>.|TRBJ1-1|.|TRBV6-5
CASSFRQDLRAFF
TGTGCCAGCAGTTTTCGACAGGACCTACGGGCTTTCTTT
>.|TRBJ1-3|.|TRBV12-3/TRBV12-4
CASSLEGTIYF
TGTGCCAGCAGTTTGGAGGGGACCATATATTTT
>.|TRBJ1-2|.|TRBV5-1
CASSLGQEVSYGYTF
TGCGCCAGCAGCTTGGGCCAAGAAGTTAGCTATGGCTACACCTTC
>.|TRBJ2-1|.|TRBV18
CASSPEGIYNQQFF
TGTGCCAGCTCACCCGAGGGAATTTACAATCAACAGTTCTTC
>.|TRBJ1-5|.|TRBV19
CASSIFSLTGAGPDQPQHF
TGTGCCAGTAGTATTTTCTCCCTGACAGGTGCCGGCCCCGATCAGCCCCAGCATTTT
>TRBD1|TRBJ2-1|.|TRBV7-8
CASSFSFGTGHNEQFF
TGTGCCAGCAGCTTTTCGTTTGGGACAGGGCACAATGAGCAGTTCTTC
>.|TRBJ1-5|.|TRBV7-2
CASSLRSNQPQHF
TGTGCCAGCAGTCTACGGAGCAATCAGCCCCAGCATTTT
>TRBD1|TRBJ1-2|.|TRBV19
CASSLTTGLYGYTF
TGTGCCAGTAGTCTCACGACAGGGCTGTATGGCTACACCTTC
>TRBD2|TRBJ2-1|.|TRBV18
CASSPPGRGTIRNEQFF
TGTGCCAGCTCACCACCGGGGCGGGGGACTATCCGCAATGAGCAGTTCTTC
>.|TRBJ1-2|once|TRBV28
CASSSTKYGYTF
TGTGCCAGCAGTTCGACAAAATATGGCTACACCTTC
>.|TRBJ1-2|.|TRBV5-1
CASSLQGISYGYTF
TGCGCCAGCAGCTTACAGGGCATCAGCTATGGCTACACCTTC
>.|TRBJ1-2|once|TRBV29-1
CSVAPDSHYGYTF
TGCAGCGTGGCACCGGACTCGCACTATGGCTACACCTTC
>TRBD1|TRBJ2-3|.|TRBV2
CASRSTGTAEDTQYF
TGTGCCAGCAGATCCACCGGGACAGCGGAAGATACGCAGTATTTT
>.|TRBJ1-6|.|TRBV5-5
CASSLWATEGPLHF
TGTGCCAGCAGCTTGTGGGCCACAGAGGGACCCCTCCACTTT
>.|TRBJ2-7|.|TRBV4-1
CASSQATQGREQYF
TGCGCCAGCAGCCAAGCAACACAGGGGAGGGAGCAGTACTTC
>.|TRBJ1-3|.|TRBV6-6
CASSYHGRDTGNTIYF
TGTGCCAGCAGTTATCATGGACGGGACACTGGAAACACCATATATTTT
>.|TRBJ1-4|.|TRBV7-9
CASSAPIRATNEKLFF
TGTGCCAGCAGCGCCCCAATCCGAGCAACTAATGAAAAACTGTTTTTT
>TRBD1|TRBJ1-2|.|TRBV27
CASSLNRGRDYGYTF
TGTGCCAGCAGTTTGAACAGGGGGCGCGACTATGGCTACACCTTC
>.|TRBJ2-1|.|TRBV30
CARGSPSGVFNEQFF
TGTGCCAGAGGCAGCCCGAGCGGCGTGTTCAATGAGCAGTTCTTC
>TRBD1|TRBJ1-5|.|TRBV28
CASSPGGSGSNQPQHF
TGTGCCAGCAGCCCAGGGGGCTCGGGGAGCAATCAGCCCCAGCATTTT
>.|TRBJ1-2|.|TRBV28
CASSTGQYGYTF
TGTGCCAGCAGTACCGGACAGTACGGCTACACCTTC
>.|TRBJ2-1|.|TRBV15
CATSDRPYNEQFF
TGTGCCACCAGCGACAGACCCTACAATGAGCAGTTCTTC
>.|TRBJ1-6|.|TRBV4-3
CASSQGVRDNSPLHF
TGCGCCAGCAGCCAAGGGGTCAGGGATAATTCACCCCTCCACTTT
>TRBD2|TRBJ2-1|.|TRBV19
CASTIAGNMGGNEQFF
TGTGCCAGTACCATAGCCGGCAACATGGGGGGGAATGAGCAGTTCTTC
>.|TRBJ1-2|.|TRBV29-1
CSVEGGAAYGYTF
TGCAGCGTTGAAGGGGGCGCGGCCTATGGCTACACCTTC
>.|TRBJ1-5|.|TRBV4-1
CASSQEGSQPQHF
TGCGCCAGCAGCCAAGAGGGTAGCCAGCCCCAGCATTTT
>.|TRBJ1-3|.|TRBV5-5
CASSLAPGGNTIYF
TGTGCCAGCAGCTTGGCCCCCGGTGGAAACACCATATATTTT
>.|TRBJ2-5|.|TRBV24-1
CATSQGSQETQYF
TGTGCCACCAGTCAGGGGTCTCAAGAGACCCAGTACTTC
>.|TRBJ1-2|.|TRBV4-2
CASSQLGPQVYGYTF
TGTGCCAGCAGCCAATTGGGGCCACAGGTCTATGGCTACACCTTC
>TRBD1|TRBJ1-2|.|TRBV28
CASSSMAGTGDIGYGYTF
TGTGCCAGCAGTTCCATGGCCGGGACAGGGGACATAGGCTATGGCTACACCTTC
>TRBD2|TRBJ2-1|.|TRBV11-2
CASSFDSGISYNEQFF
TGTGCCAGCAGCTTCGATAGCGGGATCTCCTACAATGAGCAGTTCTTC
>.|TRBJ1-2|.|TRBV5-4
CASKLGPPAQEPYIYGYTF
TGTGCCAGCAAGCTTGGGCCCCCAGCCCAAGAGCCATATATTTATGGCTACACCTTC
>TRBD1|TRBJ2-1|.|TRBV5-1
CASKKGTGTYNEQFF
TGCGCCAGCAAAAAAGGGACAGGGACTTACAATGAGCAGTTCTTC
>.|TRBJ1-2|.|TRBV6-1
CASSETTGILGYTF
TGTGCCAGCAGTGAAACAACAGGGATCCTTGGCTACACCTTC
>.|TRBJ1-2|few|TRBV4-2
CASSLEQVATYGYTF
TGTGCCAGCAGCCTAGAACAGGTTGCGACCTATGGCTACACCTTC
>.|TRBJ1-2|.|TRBV10-2
CASSDSRGYGYTF
TGCGCCAGCAGTGACTCCAGGGGCTATGGCTACACCTTC
>.|TRBJ1-4|.|TRBV3-1/TRBV3-2
CASSRAGGEKLFF
TGTGCCAGCAGCCGAGCGGGAGGAGAAAAACTGTTTTTT
>.|TRBJ1-1|.|TRBV12-3/TRBV12-4
CASSLSGTEAFF
TGTGCCAGCAGTTTGTCGGGGACTGAAGCTTTCTTT
>TRBD1|TRBJ1-2|few|TRBV28
CASSRDRHGYTF
TGTGCCAGTTCCCGGGACAGACATGGCTACACCTTC
>.|TRBJ2-1|.|TRBV7-9
CASSPTGDKRAEQFF
TGTGCCAGCAGCCCCACTGGGGACAAACGTGCTGAGCAGTTCTTC
>.|TRBJ2-4|.|TRBV2
CASTEGGSRNIQYF
TGTGCCAGCACCGAAGGTGGGAGTAGGAACATTCAGTACTTC
>TRBD1|TRBJ2-1|.|TRBV12-5
CASGLFVIGQGLREQFF
TGTGCTAGTGGTTTGTTTGTTATAGGACAGGGATTACGAGAGCAGTTCTTC
>.|TRBJ1-1|once|TRBV6-1
CASSEISGGNTEAFF
TGTGCCAGCAGTGAAATTTCTGGCGGGAACACTGAAGCTTTCTTT
>TRBD2|TRBJ2-1|.|TRBV15
CATSTLPPLAGSYNEQFF
TGTGCCACCAGCACCCTACCCCCTCTAGCGGGCTCCTACAATGAGCAGTTCTTC
>.|TRBJ2-3|many|TRBV6-2/TRBV6-3
CASSYMDTQYF
TGTGCCAGCAGTTATATGGATACGCAGTATTTT
>.|TRBJ2-3|.|TRBV15
CATSSHRGGGTDTQYF
TGTGCCACCAGCTCGCACAGGGGAGGTGGCACAGATACGCAGTATTTT
>.|TRBJ1-3|.|TRBV19
CASSKGLSSGNTIYF
TGTGCCAGTAGTAAGGGACTCAGTTCTGGAAACACCATATATTTT
>TRBD2|TRBJ2-7|.|TRBV9
CASSSQLAGDESYEQYF
TGTGCCAGCAGCTCCCAACTAGCGGGGGACGAGTCCTACGAGCAGTACTTC
>.|TRBJ1-2|.|TRBV7-6
CASSLTGSGYTF
TGTGCCAGCAGCTTAACTGGGAGTGGCTACACCTTC
>TRBD2|TRBJ2-1|few|TRBV2
CASRGGGAGFNEQFF
TGTGCCAGCAGAGGCGGGGGGGCGGGCTTCAATGAGCAGTTCTTC
>TRBD1|TRBJ1-1|.|TRBV9
CASSLGDRPMNTEAFF
TGTGCCAGCAGCCTAGGGGACAGGCCAATGAACACTGAAGCTTTCTTT
>.|TRBJ1-2|.|TRBV19
CASSVGRANYGYTF
TGTGCCAGTAGCGTCGGCCGGGCTAACTATGGCTACACCTTC
>TRBD2|TRBJ2-5|.|TRBV9
CASSVGGSGGWIAETQYF
TGTGCCAGCAGCGTAGGAGGTAGCGGGGGATGGATTGCGGAGACCCAGTACTTC
>TRBD1|TRBJ1-2|.|TRBV7-9
CASRGGQAYGYTF
TGTGCCAGCAGGGGTGGACAGGCCTATGGCTACACCTTC
>TRBD1|TRBJ2-1|.|TRBV2
CASSIIEWDRGQIF
TGTGCCAGCAGTATTATTGAATGGGACAGGGGGCAAATCTTC
>TRBD1|TRBJ2-2|.|TRBV7-9
CASSRRQGGGELFF
TGTGCCAGCAGCCGACGACAGGGTGGCGGGGAGCTGTTTTTT